This record covers a single T cell receptor beta chain. The data originate from a study of blood T cell repertoires in COVID-19. Study-wide context: PBMCs, B-cell-depleted T cells, or T cells provided the cDNA or gDNA that made up the material.

In the original workflow: Counts of nucleated cells, estimated from reference gene primer amplification, were obtained. Clones were sequenced by immunoSEQ multiplex PCR, and TCRdb holds only the in-frame ones, with some missing. Clone size and the V and J calls come from that table; the DNA yielded D and trimming. The data contain over 450,000 clones, about 91% of them singletons. This CDR3 contains 14 residues. Germline V gene data show CDR1 as SGHTS and CDR2 as YDEGEE. The ends were cut back, 5 bases at V and 6 bases at J, with 15 bases in the middle. Sequencing was done on a sample of peripheral blood. The receptor was isolated from a man in his late teens or twenties with COVID-19, enrolled during active disease. The J gene is TRBJ1-5, the V gene TRBV5-8; possible D gene TRBD1, 5 bases. The CDR3: CASRGDPAGQPQHF. CDR3 nucleotides: TGTGCCAGCAGGGGGGACCCAGCGGGTCAGCCCCAGCATTTT.